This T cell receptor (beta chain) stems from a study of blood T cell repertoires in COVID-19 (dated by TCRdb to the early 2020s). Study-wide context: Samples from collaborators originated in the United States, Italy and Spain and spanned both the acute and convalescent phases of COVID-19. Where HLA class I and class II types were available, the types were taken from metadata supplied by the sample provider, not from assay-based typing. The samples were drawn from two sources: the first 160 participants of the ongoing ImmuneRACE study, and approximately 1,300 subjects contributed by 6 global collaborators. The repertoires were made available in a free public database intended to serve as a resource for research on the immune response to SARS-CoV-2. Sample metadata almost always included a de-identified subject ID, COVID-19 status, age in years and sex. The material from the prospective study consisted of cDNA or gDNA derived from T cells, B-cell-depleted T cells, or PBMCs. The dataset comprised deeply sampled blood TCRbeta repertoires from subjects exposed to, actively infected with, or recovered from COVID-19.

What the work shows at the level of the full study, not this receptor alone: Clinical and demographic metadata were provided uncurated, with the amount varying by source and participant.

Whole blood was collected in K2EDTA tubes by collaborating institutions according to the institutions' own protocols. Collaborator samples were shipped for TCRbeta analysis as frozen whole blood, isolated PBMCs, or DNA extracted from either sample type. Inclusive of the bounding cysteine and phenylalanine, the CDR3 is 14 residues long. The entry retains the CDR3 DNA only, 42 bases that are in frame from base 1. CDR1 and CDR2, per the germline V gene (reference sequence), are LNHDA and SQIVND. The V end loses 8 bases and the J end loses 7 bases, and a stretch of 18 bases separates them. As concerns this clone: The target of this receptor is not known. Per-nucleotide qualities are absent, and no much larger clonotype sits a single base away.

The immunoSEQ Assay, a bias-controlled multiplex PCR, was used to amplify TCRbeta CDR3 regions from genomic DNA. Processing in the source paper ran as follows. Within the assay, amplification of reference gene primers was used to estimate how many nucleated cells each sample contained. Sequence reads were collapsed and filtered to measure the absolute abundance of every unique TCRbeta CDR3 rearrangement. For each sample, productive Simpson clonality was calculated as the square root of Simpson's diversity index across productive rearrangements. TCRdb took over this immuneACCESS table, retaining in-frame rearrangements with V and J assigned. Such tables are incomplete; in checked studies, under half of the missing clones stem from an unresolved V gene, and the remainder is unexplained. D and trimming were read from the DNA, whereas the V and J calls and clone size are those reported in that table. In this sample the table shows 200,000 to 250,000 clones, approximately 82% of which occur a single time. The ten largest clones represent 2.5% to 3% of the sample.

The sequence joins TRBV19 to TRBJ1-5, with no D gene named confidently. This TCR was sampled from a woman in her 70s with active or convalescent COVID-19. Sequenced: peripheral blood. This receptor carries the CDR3 CASREVLSAQPQHF. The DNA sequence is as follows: TGTGCCAGTCGAGAGGTCCTCTCGGCCCAGCCCCAGCATTTT.